Below are 15 T cell receptor beta chains sequenced from a single sample in a study of tissue T cells after allogeneic stem cell transplantation. Sequenced by immunoSEQ multiplex PCR; TCRdb stores in-frame clones only, minus some. The table shows roughly 8,100 clones, with around half occurring only once. Noted time point: mouse harvest day 7 after allogeneic transplant. Tail vein injection delivered 10^7 T-cell-depleted bone marrow cells and 10^6 splenic CD5+ T cells. The material sequenced was lymph node tissue. The receptors stem from a female BALB/c mouse given C57BL/6 T cells with graft-versus-host disease after an allogeneic hematopoietic cell transplant.

This clone has only a few counts. Gene names follow the mouse nomenclature. The read terminates 1 residue ahead of where the CDR3 ends, so the germline J gene completes it. This sequence joins TRBV12-2 and TRBJ2-3; tentative D call: TRBD1 (5 bases). Trimming stripped 4 bases from V and 3 bases from J, with 13 bases between. Germline-derived CDR1 and CDR2 are SGHLS and HYDKME. This CDR3 has 14 amino acids. The CDR3 DNA, read in part, is TGTGCCAGCTCCCAGGGAGGAGGGGCAGAAACGCTGTAT. As protein: CASSQGGGAETLY. The whole CDR3 region reads CASSQGGGAETLYF.

Of note for this clone: Germline and genes here are mouse. From the germline J gene comes the end of the CDR3, since the read stops 1 residue before it. The chain joins TRBV26 to TRBJ1-6, with a tentative D call TRBD1 (5 bases). TRBJ1-6 is flagged as an ORF with uncertain function. Germline CDR1 reads KGHPV; CDR2 reads FQNQEV (reference sequence). The CDR3 extends over 14 amino acids. Trimming took 4 bases from V and 6 from J, leaving 10 bases between them. CDR3 bases read: TGTGCCAGCAGTCGGGGAGGGACTAATTCGCCCCTCTAC. Amino acids: CASSRGGTNSPLY. The entire CDR3 protein reads CASSRGGTNSPLYF.

This clone was recorded once. Mouse names are used for the genes. The read ends 1 residue early relative to the CDR3; the germline J gene fills the gap. V and J are TRBV13-2 and TRBJ2-5; no clear D gene. V lost 2 bases and J 5 bases, leaving 9 bases between the germline ends. Germline-derived CDR1 and CDR2 are NNHNN and SYGAGS (reference sequence). This CDR3 has 13 amino acids. The CDR3 is CASGDLTGDTQYF. CDR3 DNA (partial): TGTGCCAGCGGTGACCTGACGGGAGACACCCAGTAC.

Of note for this clone: Here the gene names and germline are mouse. The read terminates 1 residue ahead of where the CDR3 ends, so the germline J gene completes it. The V gene is TRBV31, the J gene TRBJ2-4, with TRBD1 as a possible D gene (6 bases). CDR1 is GKSSPN, CDR2 SITVG, per germline. This CDR3 comprises 13 residues. Trimming removed 3 bases at V and 1 base at J, with 8 bases between. The CDR3 DNA, read in part, is TGTGCCTGGAGACACAGGGGTCAAAACACCTTGTAC. Protein: CAWRHRGQNTLY. The full CDR3 reads CAWRHRGQNTLYF.

On this clone itself: The listed genes are named as in mouse. The CDR3 extends 1 residue past the end of the read, so its final part is completed from the germline J gene. The chain is built from TRBV23 and TRBJ2-7; the table's D call TRBD1 went unverified against the DNA. This CDR3 is 14 amino acids long. Germline CDR1 and CDR2: KGHTA and FQNQQP. CDR3 region: CSSSQSRDRVEQYF. CDR3 bases read: TGCTCCAGCAGTCAATCGAGGGACAGGGTCGAACAGTAC.

Concerning this clone itself: These gene names are mouse names. Coverage ceases 1 residue before the CDR3 finishes, and the germline J gene fills in the end. The rearrangement uses TRBV26 and TRBJ2-5, with D perhaps TRBD1 or TRBD2 (5 bases each). The germline CDR1 and CDR2 sequences are KGHPV and FQNQEV (reference sequence). V lost 2 bases and J 3 bases, leaving 9 bases between the germline ends. The CDR3 length is 14 residues. The CDR3 reads CASSLQGRQDTQYF. Incomplete CDR3 DNA: TGTGCCAGCAGTCTGCAGGGACGACAAGACACCCAGTAC.

Comments on this clone: The gene symbols are mouse symbols. From the germline J gene comes the end of the CDR3, since the read stops 1 residue before it. The identical CDR3 is also encoded by other nucleotide sequences in the sample. The chain links TRBV2 to TRBJ1-6, with D uncertain. TRBJ1-6 is labeled an ORF, and its function is uncertain. Trimming removed 1 base from V and 0 bases from J, with 1 base in between. The CDR3 spans 14 residues. Germline V gene data show CDR1 as LGHNA and CDR2 as YSYQKL. The part of the CDR3 DNA that was read is TGTGCCAGCAGCCAAGGTTCCTATAATTCGCCCCTCTAC. Amino acids: CASSQGSYNSPLY. The whole CDR3 protein is CASSQGSYNSPLYF.

Remarks on this clone: Gene names and germline refer to mouse. The read ends 1 residue before the CDR3 terminus; that terminus is restored from the germline J gene. V is TRBV23 and J is TRBJ2-4. Germline V gives CDR1 KGHTA, CDR2 FQNQQP. The CDR3 is 13 amino acids. The DNA read from the CDR3 is TGCTCCAGCAGCCCGGGAAATCAAAACACCTTGTAC. Its protein is CSSSPGNQNTLY. The CDR3, in full, reads CSSSPGNQNTLYF.

Concerning this clone: Gene names are mouse gene names. The read gets to within 1 residue of the CDR3 end, and the germline J gene fills in the rest. V and J are TRBV12-2 and TRBJ1-3; D remains unclear. V lost 0 bases and J lost 4, with 9 bases in between. CDR3 length equals 14 residues. Germline-derived CDR1 and CDR2 are SGHLS and HYDKME. CDR3 sequence reads: CASSLGAKGNTLYF. Incomplete CDR3 DNA: TGTGCCAGCTCTCTCGGAGCGAAAGGAAATACGCTCTAT.

About this clone: Gene names refer to mouse genes. The CDR3 end lies 1 residue beyond the end of the read and is filled in from the germline J gene. The chain recombines TRBV14 with TRBJ2-5; 7 nucleotides match TRBD1. Per germline, CDR1 SGHDT and CDR2 FRDEAV. This CDR3 spans 14 amino acids. The V segment lost 5 bases and the J segment 5 bases; nucleotides outside the gene matches: 8. The CDR3 bases that were read are TGTGCCAGCAGCCTACAGGGGAGGGGAGACACCCAGTAC. This sequence encodes CASSLQGRGDTQY. The entire CDR3 protein reads CASSLQGRGDTQYF.

With respect to this clone: The genes are named according to mouse. The observed sequence ends 1 residue before the CDR3 terminus, with the missing tail filled in from the germline J gene. Other DNA variants within this sample encode the same CDR3. The chain combines TRBV26 with TRBJ2-2, with D maybe TRBD1 (6 bases). Germline CDR1 and CDR2: KGHPV and FQNQEV (reference sequence). V shed 6 bases and J shed 2 bases, with 10 bases lying between them. The CDR3 sequence is 14 residues long. The CDR3 sequence: CASSPGQNTGQLYF. CDR3 DNA (partial): TGTGCCAGCAGCCCCGGACAGAACACCGGGCAGCTCTAC.

In the case of this clone: Germline and genes: mouse. The sequence runs out 1 residue before the end of the CDR3; the remainder is reconstructed from the germline J gene. This chain joins TRBV13-3 and TRBJ2-3; a possible D gene is TRBD2 (6 bases). V lost 1 base, J lost 1 base, and 10 bases lay in between. The CDR3 has 15 residues. Germline CDR1 reads NNHDY; CDR2 reads SYVADS. CDR3 bases read: TGTGCCAGCAGTGATCACTGGGAGGGTGCAGAAACGCTGTAT. It is translated as CASSDHWEGAETLY. The entire CDR3 is CASSDHWEGAETLYF.

To note about this clone: Gene names and germline refer to mouse. Read sequence stops 1 residue before the CDR3 end, and the germline J gene provides the missing end. The V call is TRBV12-1, the J call TRBJ1-1, with TRBD1 matching over 8 bases. Looked up from germline, CDR1 is SGHSN and CDR2 is HYEKVE. The CDR3 is 14 residues long. Germline trimming cut 1 base from V and 1 base from J; bases unmatched to any gene: 1. The CDR3 protein is CASSLTGGNTEVFF. The part of the CDR3 DNA that was read is TGTGCCAGCTCTCTTACAGGGGGGAACACAGAAGTCTTC.

A note on this clone: The gene names given are mouse names. The CDR3 is cut off 1 residue early in the read; its end comes from the germline J gene. The rearrangement joins TRBV12-1 to TRBJ1-4, with 8 bases fitting TRBD1. The CDR3 has 18 amino acids. V gave up 3 bases and J gave up 0 bases; unmatched junction bases: 11. Per germline, CDR1 SGHSN and CDR2 HYEKVE. Partial CDR3 DNA: TGTGCCAGCTCTGCCGGCAGGGGGCTAGGGATTTCCAACGAAAGATTATTT. This translates into CASSAGRGLGISNERLF. In full, the CDR3 is CASSAGRGLGISNERLFF.

As regards this clone: The gene names given are mouse names. From the germline J gene comes the end of the CDR3, since the read stops 1 residue before it. The gene calls are TRBV23 and TRBJ2-5; the table names TRBD1, a call not compared with the DNA. This CDR3 is 15 amino acids long. The germline V gene encodes CDR1 KGHTA and CDR2 FQNQQP. The CDR3 spells CSSSQPDRGQDTQYF. CDR3 DNA, as far as it was read: TGCTCCAGCAGTCAACCGGACAGGGGGCAAGACACCCAGTAC.